The entry that follows covers one T cell receptor beta chain sequence. Other DNA sequences of this sample code for an identical CDR3. This record comes from a study of cytomegalovirus exposure and HLA in healthy donors. Study summary: The early release's HLA-typed donors yielded approximately 81 million unique TCRs.

The PCR contained 60 Vbeta and 13 Jbeta primers. Assay used: immunoSEQ multiplex PCR; TCRdb lists only in-frame clones, some missing. The sample spans about 88,000 clones; the ten largest clones claim about 6%. The CDR3 covers 14 residues. V lost 5 bases to trimming and J lost 1 base, with 11 bases between them. Germline lookup yields CDR1 SGHAT and CDR2 FQNNGV. The sample comprised PBMCs. The TCR originated in a girl between 5 and 17 years old in good health and CMV-seropositive. The chain carries TRBV11-2 and TRBJ1-1, with D unresolved. The CDR3 protein is CASSELITNTEAFF. CDR3 nucleotide sequence: TGTGCCAGCAGCGAACTAATCACGAACACTGAAGCTTTCTTT.